A single sample is the source of the 15 T cell receptor beta chains below, sequenced in a study of T cell repertoires in cytomegalovirus infection (dated by TCRdb to between 2018 and 2021). Their antigens remain unidentified. The instrument was an Illumina HiSeq 1500. TCRdb applied fastp at Q25 and MiXCR to the public reads, then kept only in-frame beta chains. All rows with the same CDR3 protein become a single entry with the most common DNA and genes. Within this sample are hundreds of thousands of distinct CDR3 sequences, with approximately 42% of them counted one time only. The top ten constitute about 45% of the sample. The sample's treatment or condition, from its label and the paper: in vitro stimulation with specific CMV peptide epitopes to enrich CMV-specific T cells. The sequencing used cultured PBMCs, collected from culture after CMV antigen stimulation. These receptor sequences come from a human donor in good health (CMV status not recorded). Some clones in this sample may be carry-over from other donors' samples.

This rearrangement joins TRBV29-1 to TRBJ2-5, with 8 bases matching TRBD1. The germline CDR1 and CDR2 sequences are SQVTM and ANQGSEA. The CDR3 totals 14 residues. V shed 7 bases and J 5 bases; nucleotides not matched to a gene: 12. CDR3: CSAAGRGRLETQYF. The DNA for the CDR3 is TGCAGCGCTGCGGGCAGGGGGCGATTGGAGACCCAGTACTTC. Complete variable domain (other parts from reference TRBV29-1 and TRBJ2-5): SAVISQKPSRDICQRGTSLTIQCQVDSQVTMMFWYRQQPGQSLTLIATANQGSEATYESGFVIDKFPISRPNLTFSTLTVSNMSPEDSSIYLCSAAGRGRLETQYFGPGTRLLVL.

In nucleotides, the CDR3 is TGTGCCAGCTCCCCGGGCTATTCGGCGACGGGCGAGCAGTACTTC. Translation gives CASSPGYSATGEQYF. The chain joins TRBV12-3 or TRBV12-4 to TRBJ2-7; D not resolved. Trimming shortened V by 8 bases and J by 6 bases, and 23 bases separated the two germline ends. The CDR3 has 15 amino acids.

This clonotype has only a few counts. The chain is built from TRBV7-2 and TRBJ2-7; D not certain. The CDR3 runs to 15 residues. V lost 2 bases and J 5 bases, leaving 16 bases between the germline ends. Germline assignment: CDR1 SGHTA and CDR2 FQGNSA. CDR3 coding DNA: TGTGCCAGCAGCTTAAGGGCTAACGTTTTAGACGAGCAGTACTTC. Protein sequence: CASSLRANVLDEQYF. Looking up the rest from reference TRBV7-2 and TRBJ2-7 gives the full variable domain: GAGVSQSPSNKVTEKGKDVELRCDPISGHTALYWYRQSLGQGLEFLIYFQGNSAPDKSGLPSDRFSAERTGGSVSTLTIQRTQQEDSAVYLCASSLRANVLDEQYFGPGTRLTVT.

The chain uses TRBV5-1 and TRBJ2-5; possible D gene TRBD1, 5 bases. This CDR3 is 14 amino acids long. The germline gives CDR1 SGHRS, CDR2 YFSETQ. V shed 1 base and J shed 5 bases, with 12 bases lying between them. CDR3 residues: CASSLWGRGETQYF. The CDR3 coding sequence is TGCGCCAGCAGCTTGTGGGGCAGAGGCGAGACCCAGTACTTC.

The chain couples TRBV20-1 to TRBJ2-3, with D tentatively TRBD2 (6 bases). Trimming shortened V by 5 bases and J by 0 bases, and 24 bases separated the two germline ends. Germline V lookup: CDR1 DFQATT, CDR2 SNEGSKA (reference sequence). The CDR3 extends over 18 amino acids. For the CDR3, the DNA is TGCAGTGCTCAAAAGGTGTCCGGGGGATCCCTTAGCACAGATACGCAGTATTTT. This codes for CSAQKVSGGSLSTDTQYF.

This clonotype has at least ten counts. V gene TRBV7-8 combines with J gene TRBJ2-5; possibly TRBD1 or TRBD2 for D (5 bases each). The V gene's germline CDR1 is SGHVS and CDR2 FQNEAQ. Trimming left V 3 bases short and J 0 bases short, with 14 bases between. The CDR3 loop spans 16 amino acids. DNA of the CDR3: TGTGCCAGCAGCTTCCAGTTTGGGGGATACCAAGAGACCCAGTACTTC. Residues: CASSFQFGGYQETQYF.

The chain combines TRBV19 with TRBJ2-1; the D call may be TRBD1 or TRBD2 (5 bases each). The CDR3 is made up of 15 amino acids. Germline-derived CDR1 and CDR2 are LNHDA and SQIVND (reference sequence). Between the trimmed V and J ends, which lost 1 base and 6 bases, there was a span of 13 bases. The CDR3 DNA reads as TGTGCCAGTAGTATAGTGGGGGTATCTTCCAATGAGCAGTTCTTC. Protein product: CASSIVGVSSNEQFF.

The CDR3: CASSRTPRPRDAQPQHF. Here the CDR3 DNA reads TGTGCCAGCTCACGAACCCCAAGGCCGCGGGACGCTCAGCCCCAGCATTTT. The V gene is TRBV18, the J gene TRBJ1-5; maybe TRBD1 (5 bases). The V and J ends lost 4 bases and 6 bases respectively, with 22 bases between them. Germline V CDR1 and CDR2: KGHSH, LQKENI. The CDR3 contains 17 residues. Drawing the rest from reference TRBV18 and TRBJ1-5, the complete variable domain is NAGVMQNPRHLVRRRGQEARLRCSPMKGHSHVYWYRQLPEEGLKFMVYLQKENIIDESGMPKERFSAEFPKEGPSILRIQQVVRGDSAAYFCASSRTPRPRDAQPQHFGDGTRLSIL.

The chain joins TRBV4-1 to TRBJ2-1; no firm D call. Germline CDR1 reads MGHRA; CDR2 reads YSYEKL. CDR3 length: 12 amino acids. Trimming took off 4 bases at V and 8 bases at J, with 9 bases between the two ends. As DNA, the CDR3 is TGCGCCAGCAGCCGTATTCGGGATGAGCAGTTCTTC. Protein sequence: CASSRIRDEQFF.

This clonotype was recorded at least ten times. V is TRBV7-2 and J is TRBJ2-5; D not certain. CDR1 is SGHTA and CDR2 is FQGNSA in the germline V gene. The CDR3 extends over 12 amino acids. Trimming took 0 bases from V and 13 from J, leaving 12 bases between them. The CDR3 bases are TGTGCCAGCAGCTTAGCGGTCAGATCCCGGTACTTC. It is translated as CASSLAVRSRYF.

The V call is TRBV28, the J call TRBJ2-1; no reliable D call. The CDR3 runs 14 residues. Trimming removed 6 bases from V and 7 bases from J, with 16 bases in between. Germline CDR1 MDHEN, CDR2 SYDVKM. As DNA, the CDR3 is TGTGCCAGCAGGCCTAACCGAAATGAGAATGAGCAGTTCTTC. It yields the protein CASRPNRNENEQFF.

This clonotype was observed a handful of times. The rearrangement links TRBV12-5 to TRBJ2-1, with D possibly TRBD2 on 6 matching bases. Trimming removed 6 bases at V and 13 bases at J, with 16 bases between. Germline V CDR1 and CDR2: LGHNT, FRNRAP. The CDR3 spans 12 residues. The CDR3 nucleotides are TGTGCTAGTGGCCAACCCGGGAGTCGACAGTTCTTC. Translated: CASGQPGSRQFF.

This clonotype was found many times. The genes are TRBV7-9 and TRBJ1-1; D ambiguous. The V gene's germline CDR1 is SEHNR and CDR2 FQNEAQ (reference sequence). V was cut by 0 bases and J by 5 bases, with 7 bases left in between. There are 13 residues in the CDR3. In DNA, the CDR3 is TGTGCCAGCAGCTTAGCGATTGATACTGAAGCTTTCTTT. Residues: CASSLAIDTEAFF.

This chain uses TRBV29-1 with TRBJ2-1, with D perhaps matching TRBD2 (5 bases). Germline V gene sequence: CDR1 SQVTM, CDR2 ANQGSEA. Trimming left V 7 bases short and J 8 bases short, with 12 bases between. The CDR3 spans 11 residues. DNA for the CDR3: TGCAGCGCGAGGGAGCCCGATGAGCAGTTCTTC. Residues: CSAREPDEQFF.

As to this clonotype: A much larger clone is a single base away; this may be a read error. The V call is TRBV7-8, the J call TRBJ1-1, with D possibly TRBD1 on 6 matching bases. The CDR3 is made up of 14 amino acids. Germline values: CDR1 SGHVS, CDR2 FQNEAQ. The CDR3 sequence is CVSSQGTLNTEAFF. The CDR3 DNA sequence: TGTGTCAGCAGCCAAGGGACACTGAACACTGAAGCTTTCTTT.